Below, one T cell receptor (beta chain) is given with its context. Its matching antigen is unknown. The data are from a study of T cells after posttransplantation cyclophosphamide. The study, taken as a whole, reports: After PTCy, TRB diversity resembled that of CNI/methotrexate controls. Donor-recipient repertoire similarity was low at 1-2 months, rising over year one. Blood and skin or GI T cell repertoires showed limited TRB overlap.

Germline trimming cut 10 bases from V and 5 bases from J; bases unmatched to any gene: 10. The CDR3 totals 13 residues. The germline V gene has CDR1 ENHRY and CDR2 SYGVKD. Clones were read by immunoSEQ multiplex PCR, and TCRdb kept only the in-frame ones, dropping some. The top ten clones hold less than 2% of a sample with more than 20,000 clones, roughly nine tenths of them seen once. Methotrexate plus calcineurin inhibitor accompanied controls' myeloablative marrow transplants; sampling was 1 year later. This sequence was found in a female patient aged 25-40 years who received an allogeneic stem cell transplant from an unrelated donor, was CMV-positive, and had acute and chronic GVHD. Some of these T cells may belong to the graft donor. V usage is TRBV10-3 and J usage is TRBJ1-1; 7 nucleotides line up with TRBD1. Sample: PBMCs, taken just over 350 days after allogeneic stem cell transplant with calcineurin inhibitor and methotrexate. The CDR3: CATAEGAVTEAFF. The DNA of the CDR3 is TGTGCCACCGCTGAGGGGGCGGTGACTGAAGCTTTCTTT.